There are many counts of the clone carrying this T cell receptor beta chain. What it binds is unknown. These data belong to a study of T cells in Graves' hyperthyroidism and ophthalmopathy. Study-wide results and limits: Blood also contained most expanded thyroid clonotypes above 0.001. With a median lead of about six months before onset, the model predicted ophthalmopathy.

Researchers amplified the TCR beta CDR3 regions from RNA transcripts. HTBI primers drove first-round RT-PCR of the TCR CDR3. TCRdb called the multiplex PCR reads again in MiXCR, with one record for every CDR3 protein. The profile shows about 210,000 distinct CDR3 sequences, roughly 17% of them singletons. The CDR3 is 15 amino acids. V shed 5 bases, J shed 2 bases, and the junction held 8 bases outside the gene matches. Germline values: CDR1 SGHNT, CDR2 YENEEA. Source material: blood. The chain is built from TRBV11-3 and TRBJ2-5, with TRBD1 matching 7 bases. This TCR was sampled from a man aged 50 or older with Graves' hyperthyroidism. CDR3 residues: CASSARDRDQETQYF. The CDR3 DNA is TGTGCCAGCAGCGCCCGCGACAGGGATCAAGAGACCCAGTACTTC.